The following is a T cell receptor (beta chain) sequence with its context. The data originate from a study of CD8+ T cells in alopecia areata. V lost 3 bases, J lost 4 bases, and 16 bases lay in between. This CDR3 is built from 15 residues. Looked up from germline, CDR1 is SQVTM and CDR2 is ANQGSEA. The authors extracted RNA and reverse transcribed it into cDNA as the sequencing template. The assay was immunoSEQ multiplex PCR, and TCRdb's table has in-frame clones only and misses some. The data hold 98,000 or so clones, with 50% to 60% observed a single time. V is TRBV29-1 and J is TRBJ2-1, with a weak D call TRBD2 (6 bases). The source is a human donor with alopecia areata. Sequencing input: NKG2D-low CD8+ T cells sorted from blood. The CDR3 DNA is TGCAGCGTTGACAGGGCCCGAGGGACTTACAATGAGCAGTTCTTC. Amino acids: CSVDRARGTYNEQFF.